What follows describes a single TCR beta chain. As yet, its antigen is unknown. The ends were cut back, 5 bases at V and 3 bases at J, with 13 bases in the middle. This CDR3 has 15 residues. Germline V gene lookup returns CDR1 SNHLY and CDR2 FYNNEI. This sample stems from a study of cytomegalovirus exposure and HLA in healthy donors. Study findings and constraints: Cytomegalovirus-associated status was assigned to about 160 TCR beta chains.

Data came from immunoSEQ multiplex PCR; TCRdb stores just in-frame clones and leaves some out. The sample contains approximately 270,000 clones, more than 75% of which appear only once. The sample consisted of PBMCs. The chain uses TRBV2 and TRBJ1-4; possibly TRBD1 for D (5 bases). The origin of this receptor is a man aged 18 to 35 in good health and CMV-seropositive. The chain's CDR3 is CASSTSGSPNEKLFF. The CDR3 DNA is TGTGCCAGCAGTACCTCAGGGTCGCCTAATGAAAAACTGTTTTTT.